This TCR beta chain is drawn from a study of blood T cell repertoires in COVID-19. About the research overall: COVID-19 samples, acute and convalescent, were from the United States, Italy and Spain. PBMCs, B-cell-depleted T cells, or T cells were the source of the cDNA or gDNA that made up the material.

In the original analysis: Estimation of nucleated cell counts was performed using reference gene primer amplification. Profiling relied on immunoSEQ multiplex PCR, and the TCRdb table lists in-frame clones only, not all of them. The D gene and trimming were derived from the DNA, and the V and J assignments and clone size from that table. The data contain about 210,000 clones, 83% of them singletons. The sequenced sample was peripheral blood. The receptor was isolated from a man aged 45-65 years with active or convalescent COVID-19.

In DNA, the CDR3 is TGTGCCAGCAGCAAAGTTCACCCGGCAGGCGAGATCTATGGCTACACCTTC. Translated, it gives CASSKVHPAGEIYGYTF. The gene calls are TRBV21-1 and TRBJ1-2; the table's D call, TRBD1, has no DNA check behind it. TRBV21-1 is an annotated pseudogene. CDR3 size: 17 residues.